The T cell receptor (beta chain) described here comes from a study of blood T cell repertoires in COVID-19. Across the study: COVID-19 samples from acute and convalescent phases originated in the United States, Italy and Spain. PBMCs, B-cell-depleted T cells, or T cells were the source of the cDNA or gDNA that made up the material.

Which cohort a participant joined came from the clinical history participants gave. Data came from immunoSEQ multiplex PCR; TCRdb stores just in-frame clones and leaves some out. This table holds roughly 200,000 clones, 80% to 90% found once. The CDR3 is 14 residues long. Germline assignment: CDR1 SGHNT and CDR2 YENEEA. Trimming removed 5 bases from V and 3 bases from J, with 13 bases in between. The V and J genes are TRBV11-3 and TRBJ2-5; possibly TRBD1 for D (5 bases). The sample consisted of PBMCs or T cells enriched from blood (not recorded which). This TCR was recovered from a middle-aged woman with acute COVID-19. CDR3 region: CASSPQGLEETQYF. DNA of the CDR3: TGTGCCAGCAGCCCGCAGGGTCTAGAAGAGACCCAGTACTTC.